This entry lists 13 T cell receptor beta chains sequenced from one sample in a study of graft-versus-host responses after intestinal transplantation. Generated by immunoSEQ multiplex PCR, the TCRdb table keeps only in-frame clones and is missing some. Here the sample spans just over 40,000 clones, roughly nine tenths being singletons. Specimen: PBMCs, collected around 330 days after intestinal transplant. The receptors derive from a human patient who received an intestinal transplant, so some T cells may come from the graft donor.

The rearrangement links TRBV6-1 to TRBJ2-1, with D possibly TRBD2 on 6 matching bases. The germline gives CDR1 MNHNS, CDR2 SASEGT. V was shortened by 7 bases and J by 10 bases, with 23 bases between the two germline ends. This CDR3 is built from 15 residues. Written as DNA, the CDR3 is TGTGCCAGCATTGGCGGGGAGGTAGTTTGGGGCGAGCAGTTCTTC. As protein: CASIGGEVVWGEQFF.

This clone has a handful of counts. V usage is TRBV19 and J usage is TRBJ2-2, with a possible D match to TRBD2 (7 bases). The CDR3 extends over 12 amino acids. With 5 bases removed from V and 14 bases from J, the gap between germline ends came to 15 bases. CDR1 and CDR2 (germline): LNHDA, SQIVND (reference sequence). The CDR3 nucleotides read TGTGCCAGTAGTCCTCAGCGGGACACCCTGTTTTTT. Protein sequence: CASSPQRDTLFF.

The DNA of the CDR3 is TGTGCCAGCAGCTCCGGCAGGGGGCGGCTTTACAATGAGCAGTTCTTC. The encoded protein is CASSSGRGRLYNEQFF. The gene calls are TRBV13 and TRBJ2-1, with TRBD1 matching 8 bases. CDR1 is PRHDT and CDR2 is FYEKMQ in the germline V gene (reference sequence). The CDR3 has 16 amino acids. V shed 4 bases and J 4 bases; nucleotides not matched to a gene: 9.

The rearrangement joins TRBV4-1 to TRBJ2-7; no firm D call. Trimming removed 2 bases from V and 3 bases from J, with 8 bases in between. The CDR3 extends over 13 amino acids. Germline-derived CDR1 and CDR2 are MGHRA and YSYEKL. CDR3 nucleotide sequence: TGCGCCAGCAGCCAACACCCTGACTACGAGCAGTACTTC. This encodes CASSQHPDYEQYF.

The gene calls are TRBV9 and TRBJ2-2; no clear D gene. Germline V lookup: CDR1 SGDLS, CDR2 YYNGEE. The CDR3 consists of 14 residues. With 4 bases removed from V and 5 bases from J, the gap between germline ends came to 12 bases. CDR3 DNA sequence: TGTGCCAGCAGCCCTCACACTCAGACCGGGGAGCTGTTTTTT. Encoded protein: CASSPHTQTGELFF.

The chain is built from TRBV10-2 and TRBJ1-2, with TRBD1 matching 7 bases. With V trimmed by 7 bases and J by 0 bases, 17 bases remained unmatched. Germline V gives CDR1 WSHSY, CDR2 SAAADI. CDR3 size: 18 residues. CDR3: CASTPTGRNLLTNYGYTF. The DNA for the CDR3 is TGCGCCAGCACCCCGACAGGGCGAAACCTCCTTACTAACTATGGCTACACCTTC.

This chain connects TRBV30 to TRBJ2-2; D is uncertain. V lost 3 bases, J lost 6 bases, and 14 bases lay in between. Germline-derived CDR1 and CDR2 are GTSNPN and SVGIG (reference sequence). The CDR3 is 14 amino acids. The CDR3 DNA is TGTGCCTGGAGGTATCAAGGTGTAGCCGGGGAGCTGTTTTTT. This translates into CAWRYQGVAGELFF.

The gene calls are TRBV5-1 and TRBJ2-7, with D unresolved. The CDR3 covers 13 residues. Deletions cut 2 bases from V and 1 base from J, with 7 bases between. Germline-derived CDR1 and CDR2 are SGHRS and YFSETQ. Here the CDR3 reads CASSFGESYEQYF. CDR3 in DNA: TGCGCCAGCAGCTTTGGCGAATCCTACGAGCAGTACTTC.

This chain joins TRBV9 and TRBJ2-3, with no clear D. The length of the CDR3 is 16 residues. Looked up from germline, CDR1 is SGDLS and CDR2 is YYNGEE. Trimming pared 0 bases from V and 0 bases from J, leaving 11 bases between. CDR3 protein: CASSVGGGTSTDTQYF. In DNA form, the CDR3 reads TGTGCCAGCAGCGTAGGAGGCGGTACTAGCACAGATACGCAGTATTTT.

Here the CDR3 reads CASSEFLGQGPAQYF. As DNA, the CDR3 is TGTGCCAGCAGTGAATTTCTGGGACAGGGTCCGGCCCAGTACTTC. This chain uses TRBV6-1 with TRBJ2-5, with 9 bases lining up with TRBD1. V lost 2 bases and J lost 9; bases outside the gene matches: 10. This CDR3 spans 15 amino acids. Germline lookup yields CDR1 MNHNS and CDR2 SASEGT.

V is TRBV5-1 and J is TRBJ1-1, with 7 bases fitting TRBD1. Germline V CDR1 and CDR2: SGHRS, YFSETQ. V lost 3 bases and J lost 5; bases outside the gene matches: 1. The CDR3 has 12 amino acids. CDR3 in amino acids: CASSSGGTEAFF. The CDR3 bases are TGCGCCAGCAGCTCAGGGGGAACTGAAGCTTTCTTT.

This chain joins TRBV5-1 and TRBJ2-2; D gene unclear. Trimming took 6 bases from V and 5 from J, leaving 26 bases between them. From germline, CDR1 is SGHRS and CDR2 YFSETQ. The CDR3 totals 18 residues. This chain's CDR3 is CASTYEIRTLGGTGELFF. Written as DNA, the CDR3 is TGCGCCAGCACCTACGAGATCAGAACCTTAGGTGGGACCGGGGAGCTGTTTTTT.

The V call is TRBV6-5, the J call TRBJ2-7; TRBD2 might be the D (6 bases). The germline V gene encodes CDR1 MNHEY and CDR2 SVGAGI. Trimming removed 7 bases from V and 0 bases from J, with 13 bases in between. The CDR3 runs to 14 residues. This CDR3 is CASKRGTYSYEQYF. The CDR3 DNA follows: TGTGCCAGCAAACGGGGGACCTACTCCTACGAGCAGTACTTC.